Listed here is a single T cell receptor beta chain. Its specificity is not known. This sample is part of a study of T cell responses to AZD1222 COVID-19 vaccine. Study as a whole: Second-dose timings of about 4 or about 12 weeks were pooled.

From germline, CDR1 is SGHTA and CDR2 FQGNSA. This CDR3 has 16 residues. V was trimmed by 5 bases and J by 3 bases, leaving 17 bases between them. The data were produced by immunoSEQ multiplex PCR, yet TCRdb's version contains in-frame clones alone and is incomplete. The profile covers about 140,000 clones, with more than 70% appearing a single time and about 2.7% taken by the ten largest. Study-level results: Baseline seropositivity characterized only six AZD1222 recipients. Nearly half of unique spike-specific TCRs reportedly avoided B.1.351 and B.1.1.7 mutated regions. Most donors were white British, females outnumbered males, and clonal diversity was possibly underestimated.

The TCR was taken from an adult in good health. The input for sequencing was peripheral blood, taken on day 0 of AZD1222 vaccination. The V call is TRBV7-2, the J call TRBJ1-5; tentative D call: TRBD1 (5 bases). CDR3 DNA: TGTGCCAGCAGCGTCGGGACGACTAATATCAATCAGCCCCAGCATTTT. Translated: CASSVGTTNINQPQHF.